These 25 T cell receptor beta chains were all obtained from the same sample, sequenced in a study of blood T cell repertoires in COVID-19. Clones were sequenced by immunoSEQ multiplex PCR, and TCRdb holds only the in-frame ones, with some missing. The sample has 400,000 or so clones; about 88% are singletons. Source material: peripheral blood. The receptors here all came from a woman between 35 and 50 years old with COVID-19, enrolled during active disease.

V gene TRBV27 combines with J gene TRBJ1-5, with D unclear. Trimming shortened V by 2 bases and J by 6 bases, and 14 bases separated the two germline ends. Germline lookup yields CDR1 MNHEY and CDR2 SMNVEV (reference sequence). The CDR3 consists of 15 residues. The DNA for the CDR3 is TGTGCCAGCAGTTTAACTGTCAATGGAGGTCAGCCCCAGCATTTT. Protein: CASSLTVNGGQPQHF.

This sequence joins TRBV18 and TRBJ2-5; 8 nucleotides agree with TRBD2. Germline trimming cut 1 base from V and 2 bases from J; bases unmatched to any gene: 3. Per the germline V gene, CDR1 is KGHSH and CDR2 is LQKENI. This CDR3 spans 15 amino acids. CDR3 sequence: CASSPRSGGQETQYF. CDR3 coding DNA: TGTGCCAGCTCACCACGGAGCGGGGGACAAGAGACCCAGTACTTC.

DNA of the CDR3: TGTGCCAGCAGTTCCAGACAGGGCTACGAGCAGTACTTC. Protein: CASSSRQGYEQYF. The chain is built from TRBV28 and TRBJ2-7, with 7 bases identical to TRBD1. V shed 4 bases, J shed 3 bases, and the junction held 3 bases outside the gene matches. CDR1 is MDHEN and CDR2 is SYDVKM in the germline V gene. This CDR3 contains 13 residues. The whole variable domain, filled in from reference TRBV28 and TRBJ2-7, reads DVKVTQSSRYLVKRTGEKVFLECVQDMDHENMFWYRQDPGLGLRLIYFSYDVKMKEKGDIPEGYSVSREKKERFSLILESASTNQTSMYLCASSSRQGYEQYFGPGTRLTVT.

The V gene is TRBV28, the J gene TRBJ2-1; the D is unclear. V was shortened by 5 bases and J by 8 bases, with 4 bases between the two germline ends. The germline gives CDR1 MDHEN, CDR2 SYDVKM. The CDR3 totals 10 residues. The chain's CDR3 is CASSVDEQFF. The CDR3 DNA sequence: TGTGCCAGCAGTGTCGATGAGCAGTTCTTC.

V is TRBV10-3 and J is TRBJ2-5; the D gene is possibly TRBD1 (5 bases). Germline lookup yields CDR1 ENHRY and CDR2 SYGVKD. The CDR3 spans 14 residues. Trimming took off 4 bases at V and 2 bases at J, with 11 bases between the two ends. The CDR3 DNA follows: TGTGCCATCAGTGCCGGACAAGCACAAGAGACCCAGTACTTC. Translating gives CAISAGQAQETQYF.

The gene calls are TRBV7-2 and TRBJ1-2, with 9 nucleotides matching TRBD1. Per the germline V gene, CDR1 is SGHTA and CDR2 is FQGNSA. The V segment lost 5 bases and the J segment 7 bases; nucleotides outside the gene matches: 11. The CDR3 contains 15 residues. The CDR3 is CASSEGQGQRLGYTF. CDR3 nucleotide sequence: TGTGCCAGCAGCGAGGGACAGGGACAAAGACTTGGCTACACCTTC.

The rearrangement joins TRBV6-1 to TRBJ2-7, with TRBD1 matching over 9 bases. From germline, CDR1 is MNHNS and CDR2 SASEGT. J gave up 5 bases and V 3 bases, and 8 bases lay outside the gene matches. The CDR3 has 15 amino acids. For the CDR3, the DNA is TGTGCCAGCAGTGAGGCCGGGACAGGGTCCAACGAGCAGTACTTC. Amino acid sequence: CASSEAGTGSNEQYF.

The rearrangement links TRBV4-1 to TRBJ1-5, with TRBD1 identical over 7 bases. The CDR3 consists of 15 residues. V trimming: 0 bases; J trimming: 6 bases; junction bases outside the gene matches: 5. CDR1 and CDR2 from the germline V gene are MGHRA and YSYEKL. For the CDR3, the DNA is TGCGCCAGCAGCCAAGATCCAGGGGGTGTTCAGCCCCAGCATTTT. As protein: CASSQDPGGVQPQHF.

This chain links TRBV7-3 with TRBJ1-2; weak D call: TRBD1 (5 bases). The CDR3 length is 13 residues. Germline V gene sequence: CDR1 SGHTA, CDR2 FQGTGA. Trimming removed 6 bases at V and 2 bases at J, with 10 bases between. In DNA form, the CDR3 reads TGTGCCAGCAGTCCAGGGTTCAACTATGGCTACACCTTC. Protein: CASSPGFNYGYTF.

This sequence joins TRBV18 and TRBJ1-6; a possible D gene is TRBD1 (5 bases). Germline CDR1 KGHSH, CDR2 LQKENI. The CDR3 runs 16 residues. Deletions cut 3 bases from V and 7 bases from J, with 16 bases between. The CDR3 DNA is TGTGCCAGCTCACCGCGTGTCGGGGGGGGAAATTCACCCCTCCACTTT. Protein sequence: CASSPRVGGGNSPLHF.

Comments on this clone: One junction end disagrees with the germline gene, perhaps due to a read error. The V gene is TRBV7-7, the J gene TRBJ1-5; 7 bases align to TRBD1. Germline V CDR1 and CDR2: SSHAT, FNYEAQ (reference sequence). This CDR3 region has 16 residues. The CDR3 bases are TGTGCTAGCAGCTCCCCGGACAGGTTGATCAATCAGCCCCAGCATTTT. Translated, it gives CASSSPDRLINQPQHF.

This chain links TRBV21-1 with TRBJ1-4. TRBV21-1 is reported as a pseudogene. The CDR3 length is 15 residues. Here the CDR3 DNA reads TGTGCCAGCAGCAACGGTAAATCGAATGATGGAAAACTGTTTTTT. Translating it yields CASSNGKSNDGKLFF.

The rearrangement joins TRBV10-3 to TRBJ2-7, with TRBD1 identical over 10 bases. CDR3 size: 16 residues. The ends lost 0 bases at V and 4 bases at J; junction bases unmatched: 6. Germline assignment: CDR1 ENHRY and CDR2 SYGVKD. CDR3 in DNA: TGTGCCATCAGTGAGTCCCCGGGACAGGGGCTATACGAGCAGTACTTC. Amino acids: CAISESPGQGLYEQYF.

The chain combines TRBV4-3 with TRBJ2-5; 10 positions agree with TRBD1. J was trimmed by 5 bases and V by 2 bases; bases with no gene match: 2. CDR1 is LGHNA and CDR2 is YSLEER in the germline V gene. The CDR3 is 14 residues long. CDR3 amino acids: CASSQTDRGETQYF. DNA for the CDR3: TGCGCCAGCAGCCAAACGGACAGGGGGGAGACCCAGTACTTC.

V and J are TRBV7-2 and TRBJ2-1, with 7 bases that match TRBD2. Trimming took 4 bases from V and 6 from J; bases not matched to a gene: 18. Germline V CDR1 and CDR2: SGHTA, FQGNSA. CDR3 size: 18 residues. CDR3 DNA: TGTGCCAGCAGCTGGGGGGGGTTGGGCTTTTCGGATCGCAATGAGCAGTTCTTC. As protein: CASSWGGLGFSDRNEQFF.

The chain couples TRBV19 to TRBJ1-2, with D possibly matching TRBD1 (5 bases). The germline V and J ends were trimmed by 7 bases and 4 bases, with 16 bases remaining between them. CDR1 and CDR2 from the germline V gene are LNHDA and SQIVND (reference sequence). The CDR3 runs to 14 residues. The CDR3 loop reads CASTTSRGAYGYTF. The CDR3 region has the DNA TGTGCCAGTACCACCTCCCGCGGGGCCTATGGCTACACCTTC.

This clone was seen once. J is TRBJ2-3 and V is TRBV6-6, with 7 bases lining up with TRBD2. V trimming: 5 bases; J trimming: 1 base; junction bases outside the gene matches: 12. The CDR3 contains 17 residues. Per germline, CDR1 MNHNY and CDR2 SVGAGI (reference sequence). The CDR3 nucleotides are TGTGCCAGCAGTCCACTGGGGTTGGCGGGGGGCACAGATACGCAGTATTTT. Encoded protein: CASSPLGLAGGTDTQYF.

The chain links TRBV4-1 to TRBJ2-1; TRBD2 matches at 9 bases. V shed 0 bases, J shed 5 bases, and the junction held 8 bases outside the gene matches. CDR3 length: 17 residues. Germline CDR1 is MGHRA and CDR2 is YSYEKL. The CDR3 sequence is CASSQEVSGGPHNEQFF. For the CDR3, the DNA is TGCGCCAGCAGCCAAGAGGTGAGCGGGGGGCCCCACAATGAGCAGTTCTTC.

As DNA, the CDR3 is TGCAGTGCTAGTGAGGGAGTTAGGGGCTACACCTTC. It translates to CSASEGVRGYTF. The chain employs TRBV20-1 and TRBJ1-2; D gene unclear. The CDR3 extends over 12 amino acids. CDR1 DFQATT and CDR2 SNEGSKA come from the germline V gene (reference sequence). V lost 3 bases to trimming and J lost 8 bases, with 13 bases between them.

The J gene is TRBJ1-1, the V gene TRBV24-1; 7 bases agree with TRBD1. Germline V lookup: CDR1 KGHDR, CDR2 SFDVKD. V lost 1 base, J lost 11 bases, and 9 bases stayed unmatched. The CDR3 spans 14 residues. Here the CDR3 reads CATSDLDREFAAFF. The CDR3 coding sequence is TGTGCCACCAGTGATTTAGACAGGGAGTTCGCCGCTTTCTTT.

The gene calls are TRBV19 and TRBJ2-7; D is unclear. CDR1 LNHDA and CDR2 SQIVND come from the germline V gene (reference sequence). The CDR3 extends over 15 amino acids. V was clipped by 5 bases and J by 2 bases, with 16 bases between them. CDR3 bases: TGTGCCAGTAGTCTTAGAGACGGAGCCGCCTACGAGCAGTACTTC. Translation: CASSLRDGAAYEQYF.

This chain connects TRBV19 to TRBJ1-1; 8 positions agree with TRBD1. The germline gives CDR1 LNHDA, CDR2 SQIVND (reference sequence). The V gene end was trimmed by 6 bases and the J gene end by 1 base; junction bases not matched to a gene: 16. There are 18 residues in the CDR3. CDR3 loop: CASRNQRDRGRGNTEAFF. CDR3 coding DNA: TGTGCCAGTAGAAACCAACGCGACAGGGGTCGTGGGAACACTGAAGCTTTCTTT.

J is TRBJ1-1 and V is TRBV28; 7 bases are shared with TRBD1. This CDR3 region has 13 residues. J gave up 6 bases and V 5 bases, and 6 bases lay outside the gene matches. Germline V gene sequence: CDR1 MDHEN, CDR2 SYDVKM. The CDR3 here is CASSPPGTAEAFF. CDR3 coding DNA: TGTGCCAGCAGTCCACCTGGGACAGCTGAAGCTTTCTTT.

This CDR3 reads CASSLGAGADGYTF. As DNA, the CDR3 is TGTGCCAGCAGCTTAGGGGCGGGCGCCGATGGCTACACCTTC. V and J are TRBV7-2 and TRBJ1-2; D gene ambiguous. V shed 1 base and J shed 6 bases, with 12 bases lying between them. From germline, CDR1 is SGHTA and CDR2 FQGNSA. This CDR3 comprises 14 residues.

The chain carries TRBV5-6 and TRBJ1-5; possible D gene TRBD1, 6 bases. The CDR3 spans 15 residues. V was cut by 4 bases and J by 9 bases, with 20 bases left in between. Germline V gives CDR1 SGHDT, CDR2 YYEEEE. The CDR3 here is CASSPSDSLNGPQHF. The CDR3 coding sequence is TGTGCCAGCAGCCCCTCGGACAGCCTGAATGGGCCCCAGCATTTT.